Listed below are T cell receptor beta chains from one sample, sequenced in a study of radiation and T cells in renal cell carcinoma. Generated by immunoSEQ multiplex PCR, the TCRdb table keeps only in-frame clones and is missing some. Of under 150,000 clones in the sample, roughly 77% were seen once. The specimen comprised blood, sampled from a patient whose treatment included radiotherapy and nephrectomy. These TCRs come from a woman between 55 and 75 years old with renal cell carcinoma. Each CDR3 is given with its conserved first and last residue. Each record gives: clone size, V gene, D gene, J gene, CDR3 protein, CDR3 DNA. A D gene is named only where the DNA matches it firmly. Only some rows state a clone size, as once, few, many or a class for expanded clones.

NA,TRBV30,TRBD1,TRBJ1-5,CAWRDRVDQPQHF,TGTGCCTGGAGGGACAGGGTAGATCAGCCCCAGCATTTT
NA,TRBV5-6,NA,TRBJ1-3,CASSLSGNTIYF,TGTGCCAGCAGCTTATCTGGAAACACCATATATTTT
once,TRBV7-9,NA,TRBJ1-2,CASSLETVNYGYTF,TGTGCCAGCAGCTTAGAGACGGTTAACTATGGCTACACCTTC
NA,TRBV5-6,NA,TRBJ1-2,CASRDAGQWGDYGYTF,TGTGCCAGCAGGGACGCGGGACAATGGGGGGACTATGGCTACACCTTC
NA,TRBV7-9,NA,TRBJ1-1,CASSLEGGLEAFF,TGTGCCAGCAGCCTAGAGGGGGGCTTGGAAGCTTTCTTT
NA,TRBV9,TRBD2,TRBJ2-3,CASSVGAGGSTDTQYF,TGTGCCAGCAGCGTAGGGGCGGGGGGTTCCACAGATACGCAGTATTTT
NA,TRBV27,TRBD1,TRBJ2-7,CASSLVGTGTYEQYF,TGTGCCAGCAGTTTAGTGGGGACAGGGACCTACGAGCAGTACTTC
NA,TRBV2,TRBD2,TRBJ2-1,CASSRTSANNEQFF,TGTGCCAGCAGTCGGACTAGCGCTAATAATGAGCAGTTCTTC
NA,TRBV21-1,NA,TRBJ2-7,CASGRDAGCYYEQYF,TGTGCCAGCGGTCGGGACGCCGGCTGTTACTACGAGCAGTACTTC
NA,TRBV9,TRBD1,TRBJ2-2,CASRGQGLTGELFF,TGTGCCAGCAGGGGACAGGGTCTCACCGGGGAGCTGTTTTTT
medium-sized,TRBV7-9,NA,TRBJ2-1,CASSRLDEQFF,TGTGCCAGCAGCCGACTAGATGAGCAGTTCTTC
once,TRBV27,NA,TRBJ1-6,CASSFSLSRVSPLHF,TGTGCCAGCAGTTTCTCCCTATCCAGGGTTTCACCCCTCCACTTT
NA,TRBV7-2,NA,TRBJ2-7,CASSLSRTYEQYF,TGTGCCAGCAGCCTCTCGAGGACCTACGAGCAGTACTTC
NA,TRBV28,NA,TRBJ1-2,CASTVGNYGYTF,TGTGCCAGCACTGTAGGAAACTATGGCTACACCTTC
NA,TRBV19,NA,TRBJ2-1,CASSHLTGITYNEQFF,TGTGCCAGTAGTCACTTAACAGGGATCACCTACAATGAGCAGTTCTTC
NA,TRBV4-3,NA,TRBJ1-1,CASSQEVGPMNTEAFF,TGCGCCAGCAGCCAAGAGGTCGGCCCCATGAACACTGAAGCTTTCTTT
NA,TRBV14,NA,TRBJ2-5,CASSQGGFETQYF,TGTGCCAGCAGCCAAGGAGGGTTTGAGACCCAGTACTTC
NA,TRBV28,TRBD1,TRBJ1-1,CAIKDPTGGTEAFF,TGTGCCATCAAGGATCCGACAGGGGGAACTGAAGCTTTCTTT
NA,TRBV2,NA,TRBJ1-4,CASSDLTPNEKLFF,TGTGCCAGCAGTGACTTGACCCCTAATGAAAAACTGTTTTTT
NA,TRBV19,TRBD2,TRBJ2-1,CASSDGLAGVSYNEQFF,TGTGCCAGTAGTGACGGACTAGCGGGGGTCTCCTACAATGAGCAGTTCTTC
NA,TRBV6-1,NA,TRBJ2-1,CASSEAVGESYNEQFF,TGTGCCAGCAGTGAAGCGGTGGGGGAGTCCTACAATGAGCAGTTCTTC
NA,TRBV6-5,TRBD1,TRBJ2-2,CASSYSGRGRSGELFF,TGTGCCAGCAGTTACTCCGGCAGGGGGCGGTCCGGGGAGCTGTTTTTT
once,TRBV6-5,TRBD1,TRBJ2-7,CASSYGTEGYEQYF,TGTGCCAGCAGTTACGGGACAGAGGGATACGAGCAGTACTTC
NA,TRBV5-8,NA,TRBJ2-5,CASSLAGGTQYF,TGTGCCAGCAGCTTGGCCGGGGGGACCCAGTACTTC
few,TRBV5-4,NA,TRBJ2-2,CASSLRIGGAGTGELFF,TGTGCCAGCAGCTTAAGGATCGGGGGCGCGGGCACCGGGGAGCTGTTTTTT
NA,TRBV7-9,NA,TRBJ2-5,CASSLTGRGTQYF,TGTGCCAGCAGCTTAACGGGGCGAGGGACCCAGTACTTC
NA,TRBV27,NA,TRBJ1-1,CASSGLTGLGEAFF,TGTGCCAGCAGTGGTCTTACGGGGTTGGGTGAAGCTTTCTTT
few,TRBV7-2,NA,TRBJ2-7,CASSRGAYEQYF,TGTGCCAGCAGCCGGGGGGCTTACGAGCAGTACTTC
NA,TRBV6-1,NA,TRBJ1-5,CASSEWPTNQPQHF,TGTGCCAGCAGTGAGTGGCCGACGAATCAGCCCCAGCATTTT
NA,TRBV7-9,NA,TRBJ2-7,CASSPQGFYEQYF,TGTGCCAGCAGCCCTCAGGGGTTCTACGAGCAGTACTTC
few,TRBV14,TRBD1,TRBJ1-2,CASSQDGTGRGYTF,TGTGCCAGCAGCCAAGATGGGACAGGTCGAGGCTACACCTTC
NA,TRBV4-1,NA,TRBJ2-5,CASSQGVPQYF,TGCGCCAGCAGCCAAGGTGTTCCCCAGTACTTC
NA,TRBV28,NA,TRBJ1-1,CASSLFTEAFF,TGTGCCAGCAGTTTATTCACTGAAGCTTTCTTT
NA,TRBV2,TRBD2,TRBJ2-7,CASSGGGLRYKQYF,TGTGCCAGCAGCGGCGGGGGGCTCCGGTACAAGCAGTACTTC
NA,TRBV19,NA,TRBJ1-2,CASSLVDGYTF,TGTGCCAGTAGTTTGGTAGACGGCTACACCTTC
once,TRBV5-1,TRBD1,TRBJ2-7,CASSFGTGGSYEQYF,TGCGCCAGCAGCTTCGGGACAGGGGGCTCCTACGAGCAGTACTTC
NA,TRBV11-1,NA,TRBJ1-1,CASSGEFPFF,TGTGCCAGCAGTGGAGAATTTCCATTCTTT
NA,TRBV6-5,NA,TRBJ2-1,CASSTSHEQFF,TGTGCCAGCAGTACCTCCCATGAGCAGTTCTTC
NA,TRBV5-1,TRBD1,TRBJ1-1,CASSLAGSGGTEAFF,TGCGCCAGCAGCTTGGCCGGATCAGGGGGCACTGAAGCTTTCTTT
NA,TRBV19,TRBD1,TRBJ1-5,CASSPGQGRSQPQHF,TGTGCCAGTAGCCCAGGACAGGGCCGGAGTCAGCCCCAGCATTTT
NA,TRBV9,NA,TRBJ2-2,CASSVAPNTGELFF,TGTGCCAGCAGCGTAGCCCCGAACACCGGGGAGCTGTTTTTT
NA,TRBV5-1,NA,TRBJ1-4,CASSLVLTSATNEKLFF,TGCGCCAGCAGCTTGGTATTGACTTCAGCAACTAATGAAAAACTGTTTTTT
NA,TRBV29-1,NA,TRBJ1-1,CSVMGGTEAFF,TGCAGCGTCATGGGGGGCACTGAAGCTTTCTTT
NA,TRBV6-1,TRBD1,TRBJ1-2,CASSEGGQGAYYGYTF,TGTGCCAGCAGTGAAGGGGGACAGGGGGCCTACTATGGCTACACCTTC
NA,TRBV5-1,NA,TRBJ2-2,CASSWVGETNTGELFF,TGCGCCAGCAGCTGGGTCGGCGAGACGAACACCGGGGAGCTGTTTTTT